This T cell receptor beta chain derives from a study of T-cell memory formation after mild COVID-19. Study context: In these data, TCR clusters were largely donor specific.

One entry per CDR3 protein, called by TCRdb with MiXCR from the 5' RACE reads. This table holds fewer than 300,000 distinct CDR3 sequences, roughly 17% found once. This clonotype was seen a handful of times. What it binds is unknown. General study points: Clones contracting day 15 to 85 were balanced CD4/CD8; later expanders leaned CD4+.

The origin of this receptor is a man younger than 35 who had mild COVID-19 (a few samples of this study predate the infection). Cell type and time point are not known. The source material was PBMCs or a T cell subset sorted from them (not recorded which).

This chain's CDR3 is CASSYRVPSEKLFF. CDR3 in DNA: TGTGCCAGCAGTTACCGGGTCCCGAGCGAAAAACTGTTTTTT. The chain recombines TRBV6-2 or TRBV6-3 with TRBJ1-4; D uncertain. V lost 2 bases to trimming and J lost 8 bases, with 12 bases between them. CDR3 size: 14 residues. The germline CDR1 and CDR2 sequences are MNHEY and SVGEGT.